This TCR beta chain derives from a study of cytomegalovirus exposure and HLA in healthy donors. The PCR ran on 60 Vbeta and 13 Jbeta primers. Here immunoSEQ multiplex PCR was the method, and the copy in TCRdb shows in-frame clones only, minus some. The sample has some 110,000 clones; the top ten hold around 3.4%. The CDR3 runs 14 residues. With 7 bases removed from V and 5 bases from J, the gap between germline ends came to 18 bases. Germline V gene sequence: CDR1 MNHNS, CDR2 SASEGT. The TCR originated in a man aged 30-40 years in good health and CMV-seronegative. The gene calls are TRBV6-1 and TRBJ2-7; D perhaps matches TRBD1 (6 bases). Sequences were obtained from PBMCs. The CDR3 region is CASKRNRESHEQYF. For the CDR3, the DNA is TGTGCCAGCAAGAGAAACAGGGAATCTCACGAGCAGTACTTC.